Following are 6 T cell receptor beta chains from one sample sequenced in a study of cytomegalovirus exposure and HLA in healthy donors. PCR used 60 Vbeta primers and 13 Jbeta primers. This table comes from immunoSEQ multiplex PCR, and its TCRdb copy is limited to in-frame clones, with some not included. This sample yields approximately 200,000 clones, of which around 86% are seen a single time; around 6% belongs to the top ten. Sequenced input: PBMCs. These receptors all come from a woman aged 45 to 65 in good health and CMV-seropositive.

CDR3 DNA sequence: TGTGCCAGCAGTTCAGGGACAGGGAAGGGCAATGAGCAGTTCTTC. Translating it yields CASSSGTGKGNEQFF. V gene TRBV12-1 combines with J gene TRBJ2-1; the table's D call, TRBD1, was not checked against the DNA. TRBV12-1 is an annotated pseudogene. This CDR3 is built from 15 residues.

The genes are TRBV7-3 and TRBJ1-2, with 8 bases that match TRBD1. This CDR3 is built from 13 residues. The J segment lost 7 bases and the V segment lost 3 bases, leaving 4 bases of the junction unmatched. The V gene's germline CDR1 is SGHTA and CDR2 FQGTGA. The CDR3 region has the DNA TGTGCCAGCAGCTTCCAGGGGGCAGTTGGCTACACCTTC. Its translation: CASSFQGAVGYTF.

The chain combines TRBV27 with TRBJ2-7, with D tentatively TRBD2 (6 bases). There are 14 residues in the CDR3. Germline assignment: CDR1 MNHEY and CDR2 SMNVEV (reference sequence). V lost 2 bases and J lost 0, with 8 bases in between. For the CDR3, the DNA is TGTGCCAGCAGTTTAGCGGGAAACTCCTACGAGCAGTACTTC. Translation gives CASSLAGNSYEQYF.

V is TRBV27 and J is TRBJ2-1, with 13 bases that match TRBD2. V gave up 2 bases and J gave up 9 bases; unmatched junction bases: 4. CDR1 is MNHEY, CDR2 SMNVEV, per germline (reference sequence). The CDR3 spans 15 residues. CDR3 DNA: TGTGCCAGCAGTTTAGAGACTAGCGGGAGGTTTGAGCAGTTCTTC. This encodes CASSLETSGRFEQFF.

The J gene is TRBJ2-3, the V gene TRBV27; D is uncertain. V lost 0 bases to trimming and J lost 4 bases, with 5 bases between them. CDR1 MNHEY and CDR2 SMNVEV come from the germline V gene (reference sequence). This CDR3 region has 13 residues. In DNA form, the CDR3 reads TGTGCCAGCAGTTTATCCGAGCCAGATACGCAGTATTTT. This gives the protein CASSLSEPDTQYF.

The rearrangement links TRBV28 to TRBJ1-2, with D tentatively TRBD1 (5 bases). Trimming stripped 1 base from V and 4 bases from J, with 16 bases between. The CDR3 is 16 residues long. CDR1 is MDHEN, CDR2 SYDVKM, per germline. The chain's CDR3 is CASSLSRGGGVYGYTF. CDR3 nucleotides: TGTGCCAGCAGTTTATCGCGGGGCGGGGGAGTCTATGGCTACACCTTC.